This T cell receptor beta chain was obtained from a study of blood T cell repertoires in COVID-19. Study-level background: Some COVID-19 samples were acute and others convalescent; all came from the United States, Italy and Spain.

This clone came up once. As handled by the study authors: Reference gene primer amplification in the assay estimated nucleated cell counts. Using immunoSEQ multiplex PCR, the repertoire was profiled, and TCRdb retains in-frame clones only, with some absent. That table gives V, J and clone size, and the DNA gave D and trimming. The sample has tens of thousands of clones, around four fifths seen once. V trimming: 7 bases; J trimming: 2 bases; junction bases outside the gene matches: 4. The germline CDR1 and CDR2 sequences are PRHDT and FYEKMQ (reference sequence). The CDR3 is 15 residues long. This chain uses TRBV13 with TRBJ2-6, with 8 bases that match TRBD1. The sample comprised peripheral blood. The receptor's source is a man between 70 and 80 years old with acute or convalescent COVID-19. This CDR3 is CASNQQGAGANVLTF. The CDR3 region has the DNA TGTGCCAGCAACCAACAGGGGGCTGGGGCCAACGTCCTGACTTTC.